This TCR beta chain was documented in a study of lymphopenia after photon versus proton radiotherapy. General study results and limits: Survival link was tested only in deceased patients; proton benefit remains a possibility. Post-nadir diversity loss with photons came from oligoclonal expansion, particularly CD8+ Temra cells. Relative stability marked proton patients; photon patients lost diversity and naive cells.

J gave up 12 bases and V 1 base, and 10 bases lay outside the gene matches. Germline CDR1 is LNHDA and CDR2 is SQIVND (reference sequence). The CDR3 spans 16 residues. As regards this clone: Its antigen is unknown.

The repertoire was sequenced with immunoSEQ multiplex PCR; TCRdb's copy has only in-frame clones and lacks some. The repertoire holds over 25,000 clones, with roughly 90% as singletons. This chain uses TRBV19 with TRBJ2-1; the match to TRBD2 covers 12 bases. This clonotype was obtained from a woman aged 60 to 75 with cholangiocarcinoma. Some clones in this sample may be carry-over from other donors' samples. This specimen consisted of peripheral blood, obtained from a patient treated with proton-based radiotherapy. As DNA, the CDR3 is TGTGCCAGTAGTATAGTCCCGGGACTAGCGGGTCTTGGGCAGTTCTTC. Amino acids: CASSIVPGLAGLGQFF.